This T cell receptor beta chain was retrieved from a study of blood T cell repertoires in COVID-19. Some clones are missing from TCRdb's copy, which holds only in-frame ones; the method was immunoSEQ multiplex PCR. The table includes over 100,000 clones, around 86% detected once. Germline V lookup: CDR1 MNHEY, CDR2 SMNVEV (reference sequence). Losses at the gene ends were 2 bases for V and 3 bases for J; bases not matched to a gene: 4. The CDR3 runs to 15 residues. The chain combines TRBV27 with TRBJ2-7; 10 bases are shared with TRBD2. Source material: peripheral blood. The receptor comes from a woman aged 60 to 75 with active or convalescent COVID-19. CDR3 in amino acids: CASSLLAGVNYEQYF. The CDR3 coding sequence is TGTGCCAGCAGTTTACTAGCGGGAGTTAACTACGAGCAGTACTTC.